The next 20 T cell receptor beta chains were all read from a single sample in a study of shared clonotypes between healthy human individuals (dated by TCRdb to the early 2020s). The receptor library was made with the immunoSEQ multiplex PCR assay. TCRdb took over this immuneACCESS table, retaining in-frame rearrangements with V and J assigned. Such tables are incomplete; in checked studies, under half of the missing clones stem from an unresolved V gene, and the remainder is unexplained. The sample contains about 2.3 million clones, less than 95% of them found a single time. The ten largest clones add up to 0.3% to 0.4% of the sample. The sequenced sample was naive CD4+ T cells from PBMCs. The sample's cell subset or site label, decoded: CD45RA+ positively selected. Receptors originate from a man aged 18-30 years in good health. Some clones in this sample may be carry-over from other donors' samples.

As regards this clone: The sample contains more than one DNA sequence encoding this CDR3. The chain links TRBV7-3 to TRBJ2-1, with 10 nucleotides matching TRBD2. The trim removed 4 bases at V and 0 bases at J, leaving 0 bases unmatched. There are 15 residues in the CDR3. Germline assignment: CDR1 SGHTA and CDR2 FQGTGA. CDR3 region: CASSSSGGSYNEQFF. The CDR3 region has the DNA TGTGCCAGCAGCTCTAGCGGGGGCTCCTACAATGAGCAGTTCTTC.

The chain couples TRBV4-2 to TRBJ2-7; D could derive from TRBD1 or TRBD2 (5 bases each). V lost 3 bases and J lost 3, with 12 bases in between. The CDR3 loop spans 14 amino acids. Germline V gene sequence: CDR1 LGHNA, CDR2 YNFKEQ. CDR3: CASSHYGTDYEQYF. In nucleotides, the CDR3 is TGTGCCAGCAGCCACTACGGGACGGACTACGAGCAGTACTTC.

V and J are TRBV4-3 and TRBJ1-5; D is perhaps TRBD1 (5 bases). The CDR3 length is 17 residues. In germline, CDR1 is LGHNA, CDR2 YSLEER. V dropped 3 bases and J dropped 10 bases, with 25 bases sitting between them. The CDR3 bases are TGCGCCAGCAGCCAGGATCCACCTTGGGACGGGCGCTCTCCCCAGCATTTT. This codes for CASSQDPPWDGRSPQHF.

The V gene is TRBV7-2, the J gene TRBJ1-5, with D perhaps TRBD1 (6 bases). The V end was cut by 0 bases, the J end by 3 bases, with 12 bases between. Germline CDR1 reads SGHTA; CDR2 reads FQGNSA. The CDR3 has 16 residues. In DNA form, the CDR3 reads TGTGCCAGCAGCTTAGCGGCGGGACACAACAATCAGCCCCAGCATTTT. Protein sequence: CASSLAAGHNNQPQHF.

The chain has TRBV6-1 and TRBJ2-7, with 10 positions matching TRBD1. Germline V CDR1 and CDR2: MNHNS, SASEGT. V shed 6 bases, J shed 6 bases, and the junction held 11 bases outside the gene matches. The CDR3 totals 15 residues. CDR3 in DNA: TGTGCCAGCAGACCCACCGGGACAGGGGTAGGCGAGCAGTACTTC. Its translation is CASRPTGTGVGEQYF.

A remark on this clone: The sample holds other DNA sequences that translate to the same CDR3. The chain carries TRBV5-4 and TRBJ1-2; D perhaps matches TRBD1 (6 bases). Germline CDR1 is SGHNT and CDR2 is YYREEE (reference sequence). The CDR3 is 16 amino acids. The germline V and J ends were trimmed by 0 bases and 2 bases, with 14 bases remaining between them. The CDR3 bases are TGTGCCAGCAGCTTGGGGGCAGGGGCTGAAAACTATGGCTACACCTTC. Its translation is CASSLGAGAENYGYTF.

The chain joins TRBV6-1 to TRBJ2-7; 11 nucleotides align to TRBD2. V gave up 10 bases and J gave up 7 bases; unmatched junction bases: 12. Germline V lookup: CDR1 MNHNS, CDR2 SASEGT. The CDR3 is 14 amino acids. The CDR3 loop is CATHTSGRLWEQYF. CDR3 nucleotide sequence: TGTGCCACCCACACTAGCGGGAGACTTTGGGAGCAGTACTTC.

This chain links TRBV18 with TRBJ2-6; D remains ambiguous. Germline V lookup: CDR1 KGHSH, CDR2 LQKENI. This CDR3 has 18 amino acids. V lost 6 bases, J lost 0 bases, and 18 bases lay in between. Here the CDR3 DNA reads TGTGCCAGCTCGCCAGTTTGGGCAGCTGTCTCTGGGGCCAACGTCCTGACTTTC. It translates to CASSPVWAAVSGANVLTF. The full variable domain, completed using reference TRBV18 and TRBJ2-6, is NAGVMQNPRHLVRRRGQEARLRCSPMKGHSHVYWYRQLPEEGLKFMVYLQKENIIDESGMPKERFSAEFPKEGPSILRIQQVVRGDSAAYFCASSPVWAAVSGANVLTFGAGSRLTVL.

The chain employs TRBV9 and TRBJ1-2; the D gene is possibly TRBD1 (5 bases). The germline CDR1 and CDR2 sequences are SGDLS and YYNGEE. Trimming took off 4 bases at V and 9 bases at J, with 10 bases between the two ends. This CDR3 contains 11 residues. For the CDR3, the DNA is TGTGCCAGCAGCACCCGGGGGAGCTACACCTTC. Translating gives CASSTRGSYTF.

The chain's CDR3 is CASSQGRDTQYF. DNA for the CDR3: TGCGCCAGCAGCCAGGGGAGGGATACGCAGTATTTT. This chain connects TRBV4-3 to TRBJ2-3; D might be TRBD2 (6 bases). This CDR3 is 12 amino acids long. The germline V and J ends were trimmed by 3 bases and 6 bases, with 7 bases remaining between them. Germline lookup yields CDR1 LGHNA and CDR2 YSLEER.

In regard to this clone: The same CDR3 can be traced to other DNA sequences in this sample. J is TRBJ1-2 and V is TRBV5-4; D is perhaps TRBD1 (6 bases). V was shortened by 4 bases and J by 2 bases, with 9 bases between the two germline ends. From germline, CDR1 is SGHNT and CDR2 YYREEE (reference sequence). CDR3 length: 13 residues. CDR3 protein: CASSPDSNYGYTF. Here the CDR3 DNA reads TGTGCCAGCAGCCCGGACAGCAACTATGGCTACACCTTC.

Here the CDR3 DNA reads TGTGCCACCAAAACCGGGGGGACACCTAGCAATCAGCCCCAGCATTTT. This sequence encodes CATKTGGTPSNQPQHF. The rearrangement uses TRBV28 and TRBJ1-5; TRBD1 is a possible D gene (6 bases). The ends were cut back, 10 bases at V and 0 bases at J, with 19 bases in the middle. The CDR3 covers 16 residues. The germline V gene encodes CDR1 MDHEN and CDR2 SYDVKM.

The chain employs TRBV10-3 and TRBJ2-7; D uncertain. Germline loops: CDR1 ENHRY, CDR2 SYGVKD. CDR3 length equals 14 residues. V lost 4 bases and J lost 2, with 12 bases in between. CDR3 amino acids: CAISGRTDPYEQYF. The CDR3 DNA sequence: TGTGCCATCAGTGGGCGGACGGACCCCTACGAGCAGTACTTC.

The chain uses TRBV10-1 and TRBJ2-3, with TRBD1 as a possible D gene (6 bases). Between the trimmed V and J ends, which lost 3 bases and 13 bases, there was a span of 20 bases. Per germline, CDR1 WNHNN and CDR2 SYGVQD (reference sequence). The CDR3 consists of 14 residues. The CDR3 spells CASSDQGRGGREYF. The CDR3 nucleotides read TGCGCCAGCAGTGATCAAGGCCGAGGGGGACGGGAGTATTTT.

V gene TRBV5-1 combines with J gene TRBJ2-3; 11 positions match TRBD2. The CDR3 is 17 amino acids. Trimming at V came to 2 bases and at J to 3 bases, leaving 8 bases not matched to a gene. Germline CDR1 is SGHRS and CDR2 is YFSETQ. The CDR3 region is CASSLLAGVKYTDTQYF. The CDR3 nucleotides are TGCGCCAGCAGCTTACTAGCGGGAGTCAAGTATACAGATACGCAGTATTTT.

CDR3 protein: CASSSPGRSDTQYF. Written as DNA, the CDR3 is TGTGCCAGCAGTTCCCCAGGGCGTTCAGATACGCAGTATTTT. This chain joins TRBV28 and TRBJ2-3; D may be TRBD1 (5 bases). Deletions cut 4 bases from V and 4 bases from J, with 12 bases between. The germline V gene has CDR1 MDHEN and CDR2 SYDVKM. CDR3 length: 14 amino acids.

The V and J genes are TRBV11-2 and TRBJ1-1; 9 bases align to TRBD1. The CDR3 covers 19 residues. The V gene end was trimmed by 1 base and the J gene end by 0 bases; junction bases not matched to a gene: 12. CDR1 and CDR2 from the germline V gene are SGHAT and FQNNGV. CDR3: CASSLASLRDRAMNTEAFF. The CDR3, as DNA: TGTGCCAGCAGCTTAGCATCTCTCCGGGACAGGGCGATGAACACTGAAGCTTTCTTT.

The chain couples TRBV2 to TRBJ1-5; a possible D gene is TRBD1 (5 bases). Deletions cut 1 base from V and 6 bases from J, with 13 bases between. CDR1 and CDR2 (germline): SNHLY, FYNNEI. This CDR3 has 15 residues. CDR3: CASSEGRGARQPQHF. The CDR3 bases are TGTGCCAGCAGTGAAGGACGAGGGGCTCGTCAGCCCCAGCATTTT.

The chain uses TRBV7-2 and TRBJ2-5, with D possibly matching TRBD2 (6 bases). Germline CDR1 is SGHTA and CDR2 is FQGNSA. The CDR3 runs 14 residues. V was clipped by 3 bases and J by 7 bases, with 15 bases between them. CDR3 loop: CASSFDGMGGTQYF. The CDR3 nucleotides read TGTGCCAGCAGCTTCGACGGAATGGGGGGGACCCAGTACTTC.

Worth noting for this clone: In the same sample, other DNA sequences code for this CDR3. The J gene is TRBJ2-7, the V gene TRBV19, with 9 bases that match TRBD1. The germline V gene encodes CDR1 LNHDA and CDR2 SQIVND (reference sequence). This CDR3 contains 14 residues. V shed 3 bases, J shed 4 bases, and the junction held 4 bases outside the gene matches. This CDR3 reads CASSIHRGPYEQYF. In nucleotides, the CDR3 is TGTGCCAGTAGTATCCACAGGGGGCCTTACGAGCAGTACTTC.